The clone carrying this TCR beta chain was seen more than once but under ten times. The record originates from a study of beta chain features in type 1 diabetes. Deletions cut 5 bases from V and 0 bases from J, with 10 bases between. The length of the CDR3 is 14 residues. Germline-derived CDR1 and CDR2 are MNHNY and SVGAGI (reference sequence). The study reverse transcribed the entire isolated RNA, so it sequenced expressed TCRB transcripts. Produced via immunoSEQ multiplex PCR; TCRdb's table is partial and in-frame only. The top ten hold approximately 0.087% of the sample, which has roughly 610,000 clones, around 16% seen once.

Sequencing was carried out using naive CD4+ T cells from blood. V is TRBV6-6 and J is TRBJ2-5; D is unresolved. The sequence came from a man aged 18 to 35 in good health. The CDR3 protein is CASSLETYQETQYF. As DNA, the CDR3 is TGTGCCAGCAGTCTCGAGACTTACCAAGAGACCCAGTACTTC.